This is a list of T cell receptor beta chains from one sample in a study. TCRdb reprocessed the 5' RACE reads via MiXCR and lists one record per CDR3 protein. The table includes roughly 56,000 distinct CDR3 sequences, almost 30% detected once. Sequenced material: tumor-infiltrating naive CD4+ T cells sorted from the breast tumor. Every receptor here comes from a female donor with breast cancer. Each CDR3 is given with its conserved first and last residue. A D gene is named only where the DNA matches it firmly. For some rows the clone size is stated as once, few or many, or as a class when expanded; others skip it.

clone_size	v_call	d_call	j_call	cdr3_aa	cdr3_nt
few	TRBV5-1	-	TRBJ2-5	CASSLHGGRLQETQYF	TGCGCCAGCAGCTTGCACGGGGGGCGCCTTCAAGAGACCCAGTACTTC
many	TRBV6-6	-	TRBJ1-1	CASSYVGGMNTEAFF	TGTGCCAGCAGTTACGTTGGCGGGATGAACACTGAAGCTTTCTTT
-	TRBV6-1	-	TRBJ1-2	CASSEATSYTF	TGTGCCAGCAGTGAAGCAACCTCCTACACCTTC
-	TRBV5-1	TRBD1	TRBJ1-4	CASSPGTGGFEEKLFF	TGCGCCAGCAGCCCCGGGACAGGGGGCTTTGAGGAAAAACTGTTTTTT
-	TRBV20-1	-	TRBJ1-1	CSARGFGTLGEAFF	TGCAGTGCTAGGGGCTTCGGGACACTGGGTGAAGCTTTCTTT
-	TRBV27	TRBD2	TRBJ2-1	CASREVGLAGVGEQFF	TGTGCCAGCAGGGAAGTGGGACTAGCGGGAGTGGGTGAGCAGTTCTTC
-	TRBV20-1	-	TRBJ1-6	CSARDRQENSPLHF	TGCAGTGCTAGAGATCGACAGGAGAATTCACCCCTCCACTTT
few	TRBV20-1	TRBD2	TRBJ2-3	CSARPFLAGVTDTQYF	TGCAGTGCTAGACCCTTCCTAGCGGGAGTAACAGATACGCAGTATTTT
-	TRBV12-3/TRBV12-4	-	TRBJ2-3	CASSLDTTDTQYF	TGTGCCAGCAGTTTAGACACCACAGATACGCAGTATTTT
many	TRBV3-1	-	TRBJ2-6	CASSQAGAGANVLTF	TGTGCCAGCAGCCAAGCGGGAGCTGGGGCCAACGTCCTGACTTTC
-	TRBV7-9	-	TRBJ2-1	CASELTEQPDNEQFF	TGTGCTTCCGAATTGACGGAGCAACCGGACAATGAGCAGTTCTTC
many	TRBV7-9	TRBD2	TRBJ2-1	CASSSTGLGRGRLAGYNEQFF	TGTGCCAGCAGTTCCACGGGCTTGGGCAGGGGGCGACTAGCGGGATACAATGAGCAGTTCTTC
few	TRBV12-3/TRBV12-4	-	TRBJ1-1	CASSPNRGGEDEAFF	TGTGCCAGCAGTCCAAATAGGGGCGGAGAGGATGAAGCTTTCTTT
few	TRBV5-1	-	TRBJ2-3	CASSLADTQYF	TGCGCCAGCAGCTTGGCGGATACGCAGTATTTT
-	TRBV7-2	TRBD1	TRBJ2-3	CASSDGTGDLSLASQYF	TGTGCCAGCAGCGACGGGACAGGGGACCTCTCCCTTGCATCGCAGTATTTT
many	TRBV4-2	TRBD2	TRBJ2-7	CASSQASGLAVEQYF	TGTGCCAGCAGCCAAGCTTCCGGACTAGCGGTCGAGCAGTACTTC
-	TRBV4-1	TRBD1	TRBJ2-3	CASSQPRQGARDTQYF	TGCGCCAGCAGCCAGCCGAGACAGGGGGCGCGGGATACGCAGTATTTT
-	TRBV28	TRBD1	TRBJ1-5	CASSSGQGAEVNQPQHF	TGTGCCAGCAGCTCGGGACAGGGGGCGGAGGTCAATCAGCCCCAGCATTTT
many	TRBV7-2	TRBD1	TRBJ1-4	CASSLRGQGGKLFF	TGTGCCAGCAGCTTACGGGGACAGGGGGGAAAACTGTTTTTT
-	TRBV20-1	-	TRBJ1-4	CSASGWGRGSEKLFF	TGCAGTGCTAGTGGATGGGGGAGGGGAAGCGAAAAACTGTTTTTT
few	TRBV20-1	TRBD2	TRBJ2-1	CSASSHGRNEQFF	TGCAGTGCTAGTTCCCACGGGAGGAATGAGCAGTTCTTC
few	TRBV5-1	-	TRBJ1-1	CASSLGAGALTEAFF	TGCGCCAGCAGCTTGGGAGCGGGGGCTTTGACTGAAGCTTTCTTT
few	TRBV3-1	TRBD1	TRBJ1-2	CASSLQQGARGYTF	TGTGCCAGCAGCCTCCAACAGGGGGCAAGGGGCTACACCTTC
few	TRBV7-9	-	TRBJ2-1	CASSRGAGYNEQFF	TGTGCCAGCAGCCGCGGGGCGGGGTACAATGAGCAGTTCTTC
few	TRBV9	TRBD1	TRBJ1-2	CASSGGQGYSGYTF	TGTGCCAGCAGCGGCGGACAGGGCTATTCTGGCTACACCTTC
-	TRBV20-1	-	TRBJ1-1	CSARRPAGAVTEAFF	TGCAGTGCGAGGCGTCCGGCAGGGGCGGTCACTGAAGCTTTCTTT
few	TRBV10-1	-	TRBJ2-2	CASRRDGPTGELFF	TGCGCCAGCCGCCGGGACGGCCCCACCGGGGAGCTGTTTTTT
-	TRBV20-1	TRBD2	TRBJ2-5	CSASWAAGGPQGETQYF	TGCAGTGCTAGTTGGGCAGCGGGAGGCCCCCAGGGTGAGACCCAGTACTTC
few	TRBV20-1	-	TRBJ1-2	CSARLQANYGYTF	TGCAGTGCTAGACTACAGGCGAACTATGGCTACACCTTC
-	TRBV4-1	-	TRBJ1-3	CASSQEVVLVDTIYF	TGCGCCAGCAGCCAAGAGGTCGTACTTGTTGACACCATATATTTT
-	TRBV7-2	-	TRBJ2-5	CASSLVALGETQYF	TGTGCCAGCAGCTTAGTAGCCCTGGGGGAGACCCAGTACTTC
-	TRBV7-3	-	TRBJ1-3	CASSSRDPGNTIYF	TGTGCCAGCAGCTCCCGGGACCCTGGAAACACCATATATTTT
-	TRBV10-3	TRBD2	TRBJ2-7	CAISVLAGTYEQYF	TGTGCCATCAGTGTTCTAGCGGGGACCTACGAGCAGTACTTC
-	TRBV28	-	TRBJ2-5	CASRLGVYQETQYF	TGTGCCAGCCGCCTTGGGGTCTACCAAGAGACCCAGTACTTC
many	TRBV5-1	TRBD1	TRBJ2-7	CASSLRQGAYEQYF	TGCGCCAGCAGCCTCCGACAGGGCGCCTACGAGCAGTACTTC